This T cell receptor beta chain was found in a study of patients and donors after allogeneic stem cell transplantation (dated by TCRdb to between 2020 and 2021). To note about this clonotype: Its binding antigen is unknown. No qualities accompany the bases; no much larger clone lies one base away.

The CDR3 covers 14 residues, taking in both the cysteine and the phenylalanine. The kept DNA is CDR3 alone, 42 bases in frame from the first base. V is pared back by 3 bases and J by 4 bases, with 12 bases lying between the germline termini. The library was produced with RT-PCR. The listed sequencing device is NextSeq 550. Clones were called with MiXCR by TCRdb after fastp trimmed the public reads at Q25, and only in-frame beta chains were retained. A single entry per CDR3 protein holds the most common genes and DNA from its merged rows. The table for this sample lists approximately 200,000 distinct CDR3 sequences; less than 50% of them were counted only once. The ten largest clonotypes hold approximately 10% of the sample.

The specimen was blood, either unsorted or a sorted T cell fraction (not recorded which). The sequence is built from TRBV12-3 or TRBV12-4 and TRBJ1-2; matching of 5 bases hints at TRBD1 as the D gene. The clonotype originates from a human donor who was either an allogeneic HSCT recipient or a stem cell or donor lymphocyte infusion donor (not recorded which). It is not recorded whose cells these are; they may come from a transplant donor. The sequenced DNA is TGTGCCAGCAGTTTGACAGTCCCTACCTATGGCTACACCTTC. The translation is CASSLTVPTYGYTF.